This T cell receptor beta chain comes out of a study of blood T cell repertoires in COVID-19. Turning to the study itself: Samples came from the United States, Italy and Spain, spanning acute and convalescent COVID-19. Nucleic acid was either cDNA or gDNA, and it came from T cells, B-cell-depleted T cells, or PBMCs.

Authors' methods: Estimation of nucleated cell counts relied on the amplification of reference gene primers. The repertoire was sequenced with immunoSEQ multiplex PCR; TCRdb's copy has only in-frame clones and lacks some. V, J and clone size derive from that table, while D and trimming were established from the DNA sequence. Of 50,000 to 65,000 clones in the sample, more than 70% are singletons; the top ten hold under 5%. The sequenced material came from peripheral blood. This receptor was identified in a man aged 40-49 years with active COVID-19.

The chain's CDR3 is CASSPRTGGNEQFF. The CDR3 DNA follows: TGTGCCAGCAGTCCCCGGACAGGGGGGAATGAGCAGTTCTTC. This chain connects TRBV28 to TRBJ2-1; 10 nucleotides line up with TRBD1. The V segment lost 5 bases and the J segment 7 bases; nucleotides outside the gene matches: 5. In germline, CDR1 is MDHEN, CDR2 SYDVKM. The CDR3 spans 14 residues.